This T cell receptor (beta chain) came from a study of regulatory T cells in long-lasting Graves disease. Combining iRepertoire HTBI primers with Arm-PCR of CDR3 regions, the authors built TCR beta libraries. TCRdb used MiXCR to reprocess the multiplex PCR reads, holding one entry per CDR3 protein. The repertoire holds 550,000 to 600,000 distinct CDR3 sequences, with more than 15% as singletons. The time point here: newly diagnosed GD, antithyroid drugs for less than 3 months. PBMCs were the source of the RNA used for TCR sequencing. Trimming cost V 4 bases and J 2 bases; bases outside gene matches: 9. This CDR3 is 16 amino acids long. Looked up from germline, CDR1 is MDHEN and CDR2 is SYDVKM. This clonotype was seen repeatedly, ten times or more. These data were also reused for a study on T cells in Graves' hyperthyroidism and ophthalmopathy.

The specimen comprised peripheral blood mononuclear cells (PBMCs), sampled at new diagnosis, from a patient treated with antithyroid drugs. The TCR originated in a man between 18 and 29 years old with Graves disease. The V gene is TRBV28, the J gene TRBJ2-3, with 7 bases aligning to TRBD1. The CDR3 here is CASSSEGADYTDTQYF. In DNA form, the CDR3 reads TGTGCCAGCAGTTCCGAGGGGGCGGATTACACAGATACGCAGTATTTT.